A selection of T cell receptor beta chains follows, all from one sample in a study of blood T cells in healthy people across ages. TCRdb itself ran the 5' RACE reads through MiXCR, one entry per CDR3 protein. The sample contains about 620,000 distinct CDR3 sequences, 52% of which appear only once. The sequenced sample was blood. These receptors originate from a woman aged 80 or over in good health. The conserved cysteine and the conserved F or W are not part of the CDR3 here.

v_call,j_call,cdr3_aa
TRBV29-1,TRBJ2-5,SVWGPLETQY
TRBV7-9,TRBJ2-1,ASSFRSEQF
TRBV12-3/TRBV12-4,TRBJ1-1,ASRDRGRNTEAF
TRBV2,TRBJ1-5,ACSPDREGQPQH
TRBV2,TRBJ2-3,ASGPEGRDTDTQY
TRBV10-3,TRBJ2-7,AISPAPQTETYEQY
TRBV6-5,TRBJ2-3,ASSYSGGPILTQY
TRBV6-5,TRBJ1-2,ASSPTTGRLLGYT
TRBV20-1,-,SARMASGASEQY
TRBV4-2,TRBJ2-1,ASSQGPEARNNEQF
TRBV20-1,TRBJ2-1,SARVAGFYNEQF
TRBV5-1,TRBJ2-1,ASSLVGVAGGPNERF
TRBV7-2,TRBJ2-2,ASSLAGGLNTGELF
TRBV20-1,TRBJ2-7,SPSVRLAGIYEQY